The source of this T cell receptor beta chain is a study of T cell changes during pregnancy in multiple sclerosis. With 3 bases clipped from V and 5 bases from J, the junction kept 21 bases outside the gene matches. Germline V CDR1 and CDR2: LNHNV, YYDKDF (reference sequence). The CDR3 runs to 19 residues. This table comes from immunoSEQ multiplex PCR, and its TCRdb copy is limited to in-frame clones, with some not included. The profile shows around 130,000 clones, approximately 93% of them singletons. The chain combines TRBV15 with TRBJ2-5, with 7 positions matching TRBD2. This TCR was recovered from a female donor with multiple sclerosis, enrolled in a pregnancy study. The sequencing used peripheral blood, collected before pregnancy. In nucleotides, the CDR3 is TGTGCCACCAGCAGGGGAAGAGGAAGCGGGAACTGGGGTTCCGAGACCCAGTACTTC. This translates into CATSRGRGSGNWGSETQYF.